This entry concerns a single T cell receptor (beta chain). Its antigen remains unidentified. Unique molecular identifiers were used to barcode this TCRbeta library. TCRdb redid the calling of the PCR reads with MiXCR, one entry per CDR3 protein. The table includes roughly 790,000 distinct CDR3 sequences, less than 20% detected once. This sample was taken from a study of T-cell reconstitution after alpha-beta-depleted transplantation in children. V lost 8 bases and J lost 0; bases outside the gene matches: 6. Germline assignment: CDR1 MRHNA and CDR2 SNTAGT. The CDR3 consists of 15 residues. Study-wide findings and caveats: Surviving recipient cells, namely T cells and thymic progenitors, were the source of high day-60 TCRbeta diversity in some patients. Several hundred expanded graft clones reportedly were the source of alpha-beta T cells about two months after transplant. It was newly produced T cells that mostly accounted for T-cell counts and diversity one year after transplant.

The starting material was PBMCs, mostly from graft donor cells, obtained 360 days after TCRalphabeta/CD19-depleted stem cell transplant. The sequence came from a male patient aged 10-17 years who had a stem cell transplant for acute lymphoblastic leukemia, so the T cells may come from the graft donor. The chain links TRBV6-4 to TRBJ2-1; 8 bases line up with TRBD2. DNA for the CDR3: TGTGCCAGCTCCCGGACTAGCAGCTCCTACAATGAGCAGTTCTTC. Its protein is CASSRTSSSYNEQFF.